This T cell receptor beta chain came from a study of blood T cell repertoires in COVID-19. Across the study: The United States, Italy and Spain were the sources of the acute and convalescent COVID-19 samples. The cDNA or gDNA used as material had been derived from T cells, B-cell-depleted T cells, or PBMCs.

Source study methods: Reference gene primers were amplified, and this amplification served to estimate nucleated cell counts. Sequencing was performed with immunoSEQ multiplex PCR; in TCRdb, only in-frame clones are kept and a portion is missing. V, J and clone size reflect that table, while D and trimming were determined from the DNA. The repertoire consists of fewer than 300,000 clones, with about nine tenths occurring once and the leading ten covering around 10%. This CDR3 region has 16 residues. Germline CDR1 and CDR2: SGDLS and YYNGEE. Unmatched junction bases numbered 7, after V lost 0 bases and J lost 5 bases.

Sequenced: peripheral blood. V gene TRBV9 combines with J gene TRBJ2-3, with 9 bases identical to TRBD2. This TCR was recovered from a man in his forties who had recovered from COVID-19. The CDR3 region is CASSVGLAGLEDTQYF. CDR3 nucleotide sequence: TGTGCCAGCAGCGTAGGGCTAGCGGGATTAGAAGATACGCAGTATTTT.